The present TCR beta chain was sequenced within a study of OX40 agonist ivuxolimab in advanced cancers. Study context: With ivuxolimab, an agonistic anti-OX40 (CD134) antibody, patients were treated. There were three patients with partial responses, one having hepatocellular carcinoma and two cutaneous melanoma.

Trimming removed 3 bases at V and 6 bases at J, with 17 bases between. The germline V gene encodes CDR1 MNHNS and CDR2 SASEGT. The CDR3 covers 16 residues. Method: immunoSEQ multiplex PCR; TCRdb's copy keeps in-frame clones and lacks some. This table holds 55,000 to 70,000 clones, about 86% found once. Autoimmune disease history or systemic immunosuppression led to patients being barred. V and J are TRBV6-1 and TRBJ1-4; TRBD1 might be the D (5 bases). The sequencing here drew on CD4+ or CD8+ T cells sorted from blood, taken in a trial of the OX40 agonist ivuxolimab. This TCR came from an adult with an advanced solid tumor such as melanoma, head and neck, liver or kidney cancer. CDR3 protein: CASSDGIPGLDEKLFF. As DNA, the CDR3 is TGTGCCAGCAGTGATGGGATCCCGGGGCTCGATGAAAAACTGTTTTTT.